This T cell receptor beta chain was sequenced for a study of tumor-infiltrating lymphocytes in glioblastoma multiforme. Study-wide results and limits: TCR plus mutation findings rest on a single glioblastoma patient. T cells were not sorted into functional subsets.

TCRB libraries came from RNA via three nested multiplex PCR rounds. No unique molecular identifiers were described for these TCRB libraries. MiXCR, applied by TCRdb to the multiplex PCR reads, yields one record per CDR3 protein. The table has about 8,400 distinct CDR3 sequences, around 70% seen once. CDR3 length: 14 residues. CDR1 MNHEY and CDR2 SVGEGT come from the germline V gene. With regard to this clonotype: The antigen is not known.

V and J are TRBV6-2 or TRBV6-3 and TRBJ2-3; D may be TRBD2 (6 bases). The sample comprised brain tumor tissue. The TCR sequence derives from a male donor with glioblastoma. The CDR3 reads CGSPLTGEADTQYF. The CDR3, as DNA: TGTGGCAGTCCGTTGACGGGAGAGGCAGATACGCAGTATTTT.